The rows below give T cell receptor beta chains drawn from one sample of a study of blood T cells in healthy people across ages. MiXCR, run by TCRdb on the 5' RACE reads, gives a single entry per CDR3 protein. The data show hundreds of thousands of distinct CDR3 sequences, with 20% to 25% seen just once and 9.4% held by the top ten. This same sample was also part of a study on T cells of mothers and their children.

The material sequenced was blood. The receptor set was obtained from a boy younger than 18 in good health. Both conserved end residues are part of each CDR3. D genes are given only for firm matches. Clone size is shown for a subset of rows, as once, few, many or a class of expanded clone.

v_call	clone_size	j_call	d_call	cdr3_nt	cdr3_aa
TRBV28	NA	TRBJ1-2	NA	TGTGCCACCAGGGCGACAGCGGAAGGCTACACCTTC	CATRATAEGYTF
TRBV12-3/TRBV12-4	NA	TRBJ2-7	TRBD1	TGTGCCAGCGGGGACAGGTCTAGCGAGCAGTACTTC	CASGDRSSEQYF
TRBV5-1	NA	TRBJ1-4	NA	TGCGCCAGCAGCTTGGAAAGGGAGGGAAAACTGTTTTTT	CASSLEREGKLFF
TRBV29-1	NA	TRBJ2-3	NA	TGCAGCGTTGTAAGGGGCCCCACTAGCACAGATACGCAGTATTTT	CSVVRGPTSTDTQYF
TRBV9	few	TRBJ2-7	NA	TGTGCCAGCAGCGTATCCTCAGGGGTCGGTTACGAGCAGTACTTC	CASSVSSGVGYEQYF
TRBV12-3/TRBV12-4	NA	TRBJ1-2	NA	TGTGCCAGCAGCACAGGGTGGGGGGATGGCTACACCTTC	CASSTGWGDGYTF
TRBV20-1	NA	TRBJ2-3	NA	TGCAGTGCTAGCCGGGCGGCTGATCCTTTCCTCACAGATACGCAGTATTTT	CSASRAADPFLTDTQYF
TRBV4-1	few	TRBJ2-1	NA	TGCGCCAGCAGCCTTCAGGGCCCCAAGGATGAGCAGTTCTTC	CASSLQGPKDEQFF
TRBV2	few	TRBJ1-3	NA	TGTGCCAGCAGTGAACAGGGAATCTCTGGAAACACCATATATTTT	CASSEQGISGNTIYF
TRBV2	few	TRBJ2-1	TRBD1	TGTGCCAGCAGAGTAGGACAGGGTAAGGGCAATGAGCAGTTCTTC	CASRVGQGKGNEQFF
TRBV12-3/TRBV12-4	NA	TRBJ2-7	TRBD2	TGTGCCAGCAGTTTGACTAGCGGGATCTCCTACGAGCAGTACTTC	CASSLTSGISYEQYF
TRBV6-6	NA	TRBJ1-5	TRBD1	TGTGCCAGCACCTACGGGACAGGGGTTCAGCCCCAGCATTTT	CASTYGTGVQPQHF
TRBV6-2/TRBV6-3	few	TRBJ1-5	NA	TGTGCCAGCAGTTGGGGGTCAGCCTTCAGCAATCAGCCCCAGCATTTT	CASSWGSAFSNQPQHF
TRBV6-5	NA	TRBJ1-2	NA	TGTGCCAGCAGGGGAATCTATGGCTACACCTTC	CASRGIYGYTF
TRBV5-1	NA	TRBJ2-5	TRBD2	TGCGCCAGCAGCCCCCTAGGGGAGGGGCAAGAGACCCAGTACTTC	CASSPLGEGQETQYF
TRBV27	NA	TRBJ1-5	NA	TGTGCCAGCAGTTCCCGCTATGACACTCTTAGCAATCAGCCCCAGCATTTT	CASSSRYDTLSNQPQHF
TRBV29-1	few	TRBJ1-2	NA	TGCAGCGTTGTAGACCCGGAAGGCTACACCTTC	CSVVDPEGYTF
TRBV9	once	TRBJ1-1	TRBD1	TGTGCCAGCAGCGCCTTTTCCGGGACAGGGGGCACTGAAGCTTTCTTT	CASSAFSGTGGTEAFF
TRBV24-1	few	TRBJ2-5	NA	TGTGCCACCAGTGACACAGGGAGTGGGGAGACCCAGTACTTC	CATSDTGSGETQYF
TRBV20-1	NA	TRBJ1-4	NA	TGCAGTGCTAGAGGGGGCGCCGGTGAAAAACTGTTTTTT	CSARGGAGEKLFF
TRBV12-3/TRBV12-4	few	TRBJ1-5	NA	TGTGCCAGCAATCCGGACAGCAATCAGCCCCAGCATTTT	CASNPDSNQPQHF
TRBV12-3/TRBV12-4	NA	TRBJ1-1	NA	TGTGCCAGCAGTTTCGCACGGGTGGATGAAGCTTTCTTT	CASSFARVDEAFF
TRBV27	few	TRBJ2-3	TRBD2	TGTGCCAGCAGTTATGGACTAGCGGGAGGGGACACAGATACGCAGTATTTT	CASSYGLAGGDTDTQYF
TRBV28	few	TRBJ2-3	NA	TGTGCCAGCAGTCGACAGGACTTCACTAGCACAGATACGCAGTATTTT	CASSRQDFTSTDTQYF
TRBV13	few	TRBJ2-3	NA	TGTGCCAGCAGCCAAACCACTCTCACCCCTGGGGATACGCAGTATTTT	CASSQTTLTPGDTQYF
TRBV4-3	NA	TRBJ1-6	NA	TGCGCCAGCAGCCCCGTAGAAGCCGGGACCGCGTATAATTCACCCCTCCACTTT	CASSPVEAGTAYNSPLHF
TRBV10-2	NA	TRBJ2-1	TRBD2	TGCGCCAGCACCATAGGACTAGCTGAAGAGCAGTTCTTC	CASTIGLAEEQFF
TRBV29-1	few	TRBJ1-2	TRBD1	TGCAGCGTGGAGACAGGGTCAGGACGACCTCTCTTC	CSVETGSGRPLF
TRBV29-1	NA	TRBJ2-2	NA	TGCAGCGTTAATTTCCGTGACAGAACCACCGGGGAGCTGTTTTTT	CSVNFRDRTTGELFF
TRBV6-5	few	TRBJ1-2	TRBD1	TGTGCCAGCAGTAAACAGGGGGCGCGGGGCTACACCTTC	CASSKQGARGYTF
TRBV6-2/TRBV6-3	NA	TRBJ2-3	TRBD2	TGTGCCAGCAGTTACACCGGGACTAGCGGCCTTTACACAGATACGCAGTATTTT	CASSYTGTSGLYTDTQYF
TRBV4-1	NA	TRBJ1-6	NA	TGCGCCAGCAGCCAAGATCGGTTCGGGAATTCACCCCTCCACTTT	CASSQDRFGNSPLHF
TRBV27	few	TRBJ1-2	TRBD1	TGTGCCAGCAGTCTACATCGGACAGGGCAGGCTATCTATGGCTACACCTTC	CASSLHRTGQAIYGYTF
TRBV11-2	few	TRBJ2-1	NA	TGTGCCAGCAGCTTAGAAAGGGGAGAGAAGCAGTTCTTC	CASSLERGEKQFF
TRBV7-2	NA	TRBJ2-7	NA	TGTGCCAGCAGATCTAGTGGTTCGGGCGAGCAGTACTTC	CASRSSGSGEQYF
TRBV2	few	TRBJ2-1	NA	TGTGCCGGCAGTGAAAGAGTGGGGGCTGGAGAGCAGTTCTTC	CAGSERVGAGEQFF
TRBV27	NA	TRBJ2-2	NA	TGTGCCAGCAGTTTCCCTCCCGACGGGGAGCTGTTTTTT	CASSFPPDGELFF
TRBV6-5	NA	TRBJ1-2	NA	TGTGCCAGCAGTTACTCGATTCAGGGGACGGGGACCTTC	CASSYSIQGTGTF
TRBV20-1	NA	TRBJ2-1	TRBD2	TGCAGTGCTGGGACTAGCGGGAGGCCAATCTACAATGAGCAGTTCTTC	CSAGTSGRPIYNEQFF